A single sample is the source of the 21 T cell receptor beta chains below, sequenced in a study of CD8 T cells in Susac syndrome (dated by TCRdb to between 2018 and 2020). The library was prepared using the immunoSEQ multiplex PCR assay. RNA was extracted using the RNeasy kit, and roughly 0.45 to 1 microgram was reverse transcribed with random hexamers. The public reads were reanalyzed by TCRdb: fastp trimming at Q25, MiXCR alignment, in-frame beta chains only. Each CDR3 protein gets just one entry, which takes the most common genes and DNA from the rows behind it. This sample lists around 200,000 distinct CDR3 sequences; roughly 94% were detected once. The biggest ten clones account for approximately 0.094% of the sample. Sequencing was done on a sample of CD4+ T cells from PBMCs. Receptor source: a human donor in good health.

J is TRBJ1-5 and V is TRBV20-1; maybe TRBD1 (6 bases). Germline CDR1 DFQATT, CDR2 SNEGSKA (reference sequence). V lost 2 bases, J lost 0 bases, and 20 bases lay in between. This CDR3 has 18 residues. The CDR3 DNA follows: TGCAGTGCTAGAAAGTATTTCGGGACACTTAATAGCAATCAGCCCCAGCATTTT. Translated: CSARKYFGTLNSNQPQHF.

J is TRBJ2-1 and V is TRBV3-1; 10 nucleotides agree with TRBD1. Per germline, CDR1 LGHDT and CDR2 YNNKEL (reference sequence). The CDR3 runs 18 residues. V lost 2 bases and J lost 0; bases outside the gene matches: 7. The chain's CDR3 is CASSQSSGQGSSYNEQFF. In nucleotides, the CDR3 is TGTGCCAGCAGCCAAAGCTCGGGACAGGGGAGCTCCTACAATGAGCAGTTCTTC.

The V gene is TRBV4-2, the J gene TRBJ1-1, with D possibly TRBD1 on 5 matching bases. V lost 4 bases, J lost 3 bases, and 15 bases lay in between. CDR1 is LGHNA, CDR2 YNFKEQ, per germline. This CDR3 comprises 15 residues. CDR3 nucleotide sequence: TGTGCCAGCAGCCGCGGGGAGGGGTTGGACACTGAAGCTTTCTTT. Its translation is CASSRGEGLDTEAFF.

The CDR3 reads CASSPNVGSEAFF. CDR3 in DNA: TGCGCCAGCAGCCCCAACGTAGGTTCTGAAGCTTTCTTT. The rearrangement links TRBV4-3 to TRBJ1-1; unclear D gene. Germline V gene sequence: CDR1 LGHNA, CDR2 YSLEER. The CDR3 runs to 13 residues. V was trimmed by 4 bases and J by 6 bases, leaving 12 bases between them.

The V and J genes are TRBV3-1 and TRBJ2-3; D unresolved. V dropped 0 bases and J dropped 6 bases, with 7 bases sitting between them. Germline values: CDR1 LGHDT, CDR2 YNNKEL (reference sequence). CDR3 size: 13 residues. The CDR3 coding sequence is TGTGCCAGCAGCCAAGATCTGCGGGATACGCAGTATTTT. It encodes CASSQDLRDTQYF.

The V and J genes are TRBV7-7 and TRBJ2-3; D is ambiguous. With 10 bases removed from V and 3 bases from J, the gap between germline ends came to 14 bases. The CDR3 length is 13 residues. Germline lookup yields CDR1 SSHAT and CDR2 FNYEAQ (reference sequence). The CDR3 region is CATRIPNTDTQYF. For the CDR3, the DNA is TGTGCCACCCGAATCCCTAATACAGATACGCAGTATTTT.

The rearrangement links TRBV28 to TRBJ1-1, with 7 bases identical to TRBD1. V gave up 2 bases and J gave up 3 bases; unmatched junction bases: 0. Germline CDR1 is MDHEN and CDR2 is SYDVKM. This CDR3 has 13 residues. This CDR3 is CASSLGQDTEAFF. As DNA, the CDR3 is TGTGCCAGCAGTTTAGGACAGGACACTGAAGCTTTCTTT.

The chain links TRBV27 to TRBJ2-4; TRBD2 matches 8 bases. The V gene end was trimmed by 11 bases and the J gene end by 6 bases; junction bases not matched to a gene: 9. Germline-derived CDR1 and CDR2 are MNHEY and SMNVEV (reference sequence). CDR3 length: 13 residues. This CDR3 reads CASGAGGVNIQYF. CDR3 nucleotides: TGTGCCTCCGGGGCGGGAGGAGTAAACATTCAGTACTTC.

For the CDR3, the DNA is TGTGCCAGCAGCCTGACCCGGACAAGTTATGGCTACACCTTC. It translates to CASSLTRTSYGYTF. The rearrangement joins TRBV21-1 to TRBJ1-2; no check of the table's D call, TRBD1, against the DNA was made. TRBV21-1 is a pseudogene. The CDR3 extends over 14 amino acids.

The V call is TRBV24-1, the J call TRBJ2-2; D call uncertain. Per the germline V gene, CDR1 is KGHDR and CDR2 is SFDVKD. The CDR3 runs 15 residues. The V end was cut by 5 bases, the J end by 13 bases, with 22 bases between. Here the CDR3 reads CATSGKEPPPMRLFF. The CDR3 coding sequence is TGTGCCACCAGTGGCAAAGAACCCCCTCCAATGAGGCTGTTTTTT.

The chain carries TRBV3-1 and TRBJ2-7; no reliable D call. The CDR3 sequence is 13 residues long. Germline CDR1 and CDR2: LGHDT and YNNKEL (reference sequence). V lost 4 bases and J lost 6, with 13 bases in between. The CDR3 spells CASSLSDLSEQYV. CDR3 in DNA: TGTGCCAGCAGCCTGAGTGATCTGAGCGAGCAGTACGTC.

CDR3 in amino acids: CASRNSGAAREQFF. The CDR3, as DNA: TGTGCCAGCAGAAACAGTGGGGCGGCGAGGGAGCAGTTCTTC. The rearrangement uses TRBV3-1 and TRBJ2-1; D perhaps matches TRBD1 (5 bases). The CDR3 has 14 residues. Trimming removed 6 bases from V and 10 bases from J, with 19 bases in between. The germline gives CDR1 LGHDT, CDR2 YNNKEL (reference sequence).

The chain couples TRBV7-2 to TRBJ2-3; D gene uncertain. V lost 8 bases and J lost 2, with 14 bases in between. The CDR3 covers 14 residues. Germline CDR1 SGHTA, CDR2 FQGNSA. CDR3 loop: CASGRFQDTDTQYF. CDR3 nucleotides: TGTGCCAGCGGTAGGTTCCAGGACACAGATACGCAGTATTTT.

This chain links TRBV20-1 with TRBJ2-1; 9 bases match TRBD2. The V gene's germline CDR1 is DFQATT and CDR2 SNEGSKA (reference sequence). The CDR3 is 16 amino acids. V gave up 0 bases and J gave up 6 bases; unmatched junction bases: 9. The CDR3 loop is CSARDPGTSSSNEQFF. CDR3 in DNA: TGCAGTGCTAGAGATCCCGGGACTAGCTCAAGCAATGAGCAGTTCTTC.

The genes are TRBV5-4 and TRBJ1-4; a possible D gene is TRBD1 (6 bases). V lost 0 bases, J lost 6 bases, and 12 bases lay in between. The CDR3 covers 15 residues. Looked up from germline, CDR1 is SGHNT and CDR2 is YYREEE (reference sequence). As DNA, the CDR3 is TGTGCCAGCAGCTTGGACACAGGGTCTGATGAAAAACTGTTTTTT. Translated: CASSLDTGSDEKLFF.

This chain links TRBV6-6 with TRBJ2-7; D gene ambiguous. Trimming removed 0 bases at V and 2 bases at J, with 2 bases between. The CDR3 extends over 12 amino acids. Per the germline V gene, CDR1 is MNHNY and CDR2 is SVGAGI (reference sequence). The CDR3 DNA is TGTGCCAGCAGTTACTCTGCCTACGAGCAGTACGTC. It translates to CASSYSAYEQYV.

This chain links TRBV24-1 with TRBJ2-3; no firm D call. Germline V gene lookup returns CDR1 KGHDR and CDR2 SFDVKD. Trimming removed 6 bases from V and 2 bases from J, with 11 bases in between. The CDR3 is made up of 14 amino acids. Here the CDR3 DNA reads TGTGCCACCAGTAAGTTCCAGAACACAGATACGCAGTATTTT. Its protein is CATSKFQNTDTQYF.

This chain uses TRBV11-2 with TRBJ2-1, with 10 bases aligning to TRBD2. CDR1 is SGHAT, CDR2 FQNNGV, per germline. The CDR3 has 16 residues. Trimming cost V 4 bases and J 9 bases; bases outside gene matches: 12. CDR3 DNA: TGTGCCAGCAGCTCGTCTCGGCTAGCGGGAGCAAGTGAGCAGTTCTTC. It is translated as CASSSSRLAGASEQFF.

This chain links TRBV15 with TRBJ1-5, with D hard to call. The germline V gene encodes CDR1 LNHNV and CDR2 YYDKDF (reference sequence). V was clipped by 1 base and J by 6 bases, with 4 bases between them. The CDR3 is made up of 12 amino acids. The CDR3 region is CATSRVGQPQHF. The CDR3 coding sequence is TGTGCCACCAGCAGAGTTGGTCAGCCCCAGCATTTT.

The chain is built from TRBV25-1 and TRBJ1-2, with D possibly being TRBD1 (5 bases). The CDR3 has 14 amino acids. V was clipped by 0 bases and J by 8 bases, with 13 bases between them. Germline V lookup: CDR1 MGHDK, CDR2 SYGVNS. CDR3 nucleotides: TGTGCCAGCAGTGAATATTCCCGGGCAGGGGGCTACACCTTC. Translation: CASSEYSRAGGYTF.

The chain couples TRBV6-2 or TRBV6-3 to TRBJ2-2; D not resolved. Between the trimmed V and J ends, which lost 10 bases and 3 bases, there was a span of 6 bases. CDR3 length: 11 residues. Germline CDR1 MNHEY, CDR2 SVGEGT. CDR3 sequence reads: CATGDTGELFF. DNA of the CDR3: TGTGCCACTGGAGACACCGGGGAGCTGTTTTTT.